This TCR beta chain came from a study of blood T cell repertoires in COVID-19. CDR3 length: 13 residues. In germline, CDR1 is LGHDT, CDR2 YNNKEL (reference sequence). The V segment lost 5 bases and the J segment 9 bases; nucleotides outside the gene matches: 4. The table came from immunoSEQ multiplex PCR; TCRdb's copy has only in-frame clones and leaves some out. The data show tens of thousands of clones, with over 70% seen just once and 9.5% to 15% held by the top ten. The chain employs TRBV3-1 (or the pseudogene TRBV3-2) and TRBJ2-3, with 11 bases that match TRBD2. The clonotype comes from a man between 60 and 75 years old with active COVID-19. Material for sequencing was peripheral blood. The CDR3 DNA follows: TGTGCCAGCAGCAATAGCGGGAGGGGAACGCAGTATTTT. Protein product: CASSNSGRGTQYF.